The 25 T cell receptor beta chains below were found in one sample sequenced in a study of Ad26.COV2.S vaccination and SARS-CoV-2 variants. The data were produced by immunoSEQ multiplex PCR, yet TCRdb's version contains in-frame clones alone and is incomplete. The data show around 320,000 clones, about 82% seen once. As to treatment: around 19 received Ad26.COV2.S at low or high dose, single or two shots; 5 received placebo; per-sample allocation not given. Sample collection was performed on day 63 after the first vaccine or placebo injection. The sample consisted of peripheral blood, taken in a trial of Ad26.COV2.S vaccine versus placebo. These receptors originate from a person aged 18-60 years who received the Ad26.COV2.S COVID-19 vaccine or a placebo.

This chain joins TRBV18 and TRBJ1-3; possible D gene TRBD1, 6 bases. Trimming took off 6 bases at V and 7 bases at J, with 16 bases between the two ends. The CDR3 totals 14 residues. Per the germline V gene, CDR1 is KGHSH and CDR2 is LQKENI. CDR3 in amino acids: CASSDQGQLNTIYF. DNA of the CDR3: TGTGCCAGCTCGGACCAGGGACAACTCAACACCATATATTTT.

The chain recombines TRBV5-1 with TRBJ2-2, with D uncertain. The length of the CDR3 is 16 residues. Germline V lookup: CDR1 SGHRS, CDR2 YFSETQ. V gave up 0 bases and J gave up 2 bases, with 11 bases separating them. CDR3 coding DNA: TGCGCCAGCAGCTTGGAGACATTTTCAAACACCGGGGAGCTGTTTTTT. This gives the protein CASSLETFSNTGELFF.

The chain combines TRBV10-1 with TRBJ1-1; TRBD1 matches 9 bases. The length of the CDR3 is 13 residues. The germline gives CDR1 WNHNN, CDR2 SYGVQD (reference sequence). Losses at the gene ends were 7 bases for V and 4 bases for J; bases not matched to a gene: 4. The CDR3 bases are TGCGCCAGCATTTCGGACAGGGGCACTGAAGCTTTCTTT. Translating gives CASISDRGTEAFF.

The rearrangement uses TRBV3-1 (or the pseudogene TRBV3-2) and TRBJ1-2, with a possible D match to TRBD1 (6 bases). V lost 1 base to trimming and J lost 3 bases, with 15 bases between them. The CDR3 spans 16 residues. Germline V lookup: CDR1 LGHDT, CDR2 YNNKEL (reference sequence). The CDR3 protein is CASSQVGGAGHYGYTF. For the CDR3, the DNA is TGTGCCAGCAGCCAAGTCGGGGGGGCCGGACACTATGGCTACACCTTC.

This clone is a singleton in its sample. The rearrangement uses TRBV7-2 and TRBJ2-7; TRBD2 agrees at 11 bases. Germline-derived CDR1 and CDR2 are SGHTA and FQGNSA. The CDR3 loop spans 15 amino acids. Trimming at V came to 3 bases and at J to 6 bases, leaving 7 bases not matched to a gene. The DNA for the CDR3 is TGTGCCAGCAGCTTTACCGGGACTAGCGGCCTCGAGCAGTACTTC. Residues: CASSFTGTSGLEQYF.

This clone was seen a few times. V usage is TRBV19 and J usage is TRBJ2-3, with TRBD1 identical over 11 bases. CDR1 is LNHDA, CDR2 SQIVND, per germline (reference sequence). V trimming: 4 bases; J trimming: 6 bases; junction bases outside the gene matches: 6. The CDR3 contains 15 residues. In DNA form, the CDR3 reads TGTGCCAGTAGTAACCGGGACAGGGGGATCGATACGCAGTATTTT. Protein sequence: CASSNRDRGIDTQYF.

Written as DNA, the CDR3 is TGTGCCAGCAGTTACGTTCAGGCGAACACTGAAGCTTTCTTT. Translated: CASSYVQANTEAFF. The V gene is TRBV6-5, the J gene TRBJ1-1; D uncertain. The CDR3 consists of 14 residues. Germline V CDR1 and CDR2: MNHEY, SVGAGI. With 2 bases removed from V and 1 base from J, the gap between germline ends came to 8 bases.

The chain employs TRBV18 and TRBJ1-4; D unresolved. The CDR3 length is 12 residues. V lost 2 bases, J lost 2 bases, and 0 bases lay in between. In germline, CDR1 is KGHSH, CDR2 LQKENI. The CDR3, as DNA: TGTGCCAGCTCACCAACTAATGAAAAACTGTTTTTT. Protein product: CASSPTNEKLFF.

This clone was found many times. This chain uses TRBV29-1 with TRBJ1-1; no clear D. From germline, CDR1 is SQVTM and CDR2 ANQGSEA. The CDR3 covers 12 residues. Trimming removed 3 bases at V and 4 bases at J, with 9 bases between. The CDR3: CSVDLGPTEAFF. The CDR3 nucleotides are TGCAGCGTTGACTTGGGCCCCACTGAAGCTTTCTTT.

V gene TRBV13 combines with J gene TRBJ1-2, with 10 positions matching TRBD1. V dropped 6 bases and J dropped 8; count of bases not matched to a gene: 6. The CDR3 has 13 residues. The germline V gene has CDR1 PRHDT and CDR2 FYEKMQ (reference sequence). This CDR3 is CASRKTGGEGYTF. The CDR3 nucleotides read TGTGCCAGCAGAAAGACAGGGGGCGAGGGCTACACCTTC.

This sequence joins TRBV3-1 (or the pseudogene TRBV3-2) and TRBJ1-3; no reliable D call. The CDR3 covers 15 residues. CDR1 is LGHDT and CDR2 is YNNKEL in the germline V gene (reference sequence). Deletions cut 3 bases from V and 0 bases from J, with 9 bases between. The CDR3 is CASSQSRSSGNTIYF. Written as DNA, the CDR3 is TGTGCCAGCAGCCAGTCCAGGAGCTCTGGAAACACCATATATTTT.

The rearrangement links TRBV30 to TRBJ1-1; a possible D gene is TRBD1 (5 bases). V was cut by 0 bases and J by 5 bases, with 22 bases left in between. The CDR3 has 17 amino acids. The germline V gene has CDR1 GTSNPN and CDR2 SVGIG (reference sequence). CDR3 sequence: CAWSVGRSIRAGTEAFF. As DNA, the CDR3 is TGTGCCTGGAGTGTAGGCCGGAGTATCAGGGCAGGGACTGAAGCTTTCTTT.

This clone was counted only a few times. The chain uses TRBV19 and TRBJ1-5; a weak D match, TRBD1 (5 bases). This CDR3 spans 15 amino acids. Trimming left V 3 bases short and J 0 bases short, with 9 bases between. Germline loops: CDR1 LNHDA, CDR2 SQIVND (reference sequence). The CDR3 reads CASSMLGDSNQPQHF. As DNA, the CDR3 is TGTGCCAGTAGTATGTTGGGGGATAGCAATCAGCCCCAGCATTTT.

This clone occurred once. The chain links TRBV3-1 (or the pseudogene TRBV3-2) to TRBJ1-5, with 7 bases identical to TRBD1. Germline V gives CDR1 LGHDT, CDR2 YNNKEL (reference sequence). With 1 base clipped from V and 5 bases from J, the junction kept 2 bases outside the gene matches. CDR3 size: 14 residues. The chain's CDR3 is CASSQVGQHQPQHF. The CDR3 DNA reads as TGTGCCAGCAGCCAAGTGGGACAGCATCAGCCCCAGCATTTT.

This clone came up once. The chain uses TRBV7-2 and TRBJ2-5; D call uncertain. The germline V gene has CDR1 SGHTA and CDR2 FQGNSA. The CDR3 contains 13 residues. Trimming removed 3 bases at V and 4 bases at J, with 9 bases between. Here the CDR3 reads CASSFLGPETQYF. The DNA for the CDR3 is TGTGCCAGCAGCTTCCTAGGGCCAGAGACCCAGTACTTC.

This chain links TRBV3-1 (or the pseudogene TRBV3-2) with TRBJ1-2, with a tentative D call TRBD1 (5 bases). The CDR3 totals 13 residues. Germline-derived CDR1 and CDR2 are LGHDT and YNNKEL (reference sequence). V shed 4 bases and J shed 7 bases, with 13 bases lying between them. CDR3 in amino acids: CASSPRQGFGYTF. CDR3 in DNA: TGTGCCAGCAGCCCACGGCAGGGTTTTGGCTACACCTTC.

This sequence joins TRBV15 and TRBJ2-7; D is unresolved. Germline V lookup: CDR1 LNHNV, CDR2 YYDKDF (reference sequence). Trimming pared 0 bases from V and 6 bases from J, leaving 9 bases between. This CDR3 has 13 amino acids. The CDR3 coding sequence is TGTGCCACCAGCAGAGATGGGGTCGGCGAGCAGTACTTC. Residues: CATSRDGVGEQYF.

The chain combines TRBV19 with TRBJ1-1, with TRBD1 as a possible D gene (5 bases). V lost 6 bases and J 8 bases, leaving 16 bases between the germline ends. Per the germline V gene, CDR1 is LNHDA and CDR2 is SQIVND (reference sequence). The CDR3 length is 13 residues. The chain's CDR3 is CASSPGGLEEAFF. The CDR3 bases are TGTGCCAGTAGCCCGGGGGGTCTAGAGGAAGCTTTCTTT. Combining the CDR3 with reference TRBV19 and TRBJ1-1 gives the whole variable domain DGGITQSPKYLFRKEGQNVTLSCEQNLNHDAMYWYRQDPGQGLRLIYYSQIVNDFQKGDIAEGYSVSREKKESFPLTVTSAQKNPTAFYLCASSPGGLEEAFFGQGTRLTVV.

This sequence joins TRBV29-1 and TRBJ2-2; D assignment may be TRBD1 or TRBD2 (5 bases each). Germline loops: CDR1 SQVTM, CDR2 ANQGSEA. Trimming stripped 6 bases from V and 1 base from J, with 18 bases between. The CDR3 has 16 amino acids. CDR3 residues: CSVFAAGTENTGELFF. CDR3 coding DNA: TGCAGCGTCTTTGCCGCCGGGACCGAGAACACCGGGGAGCTGTTTTTT.

This chain uses TRBV27 with TRBJ1-1; 9 positions agree with TRBD1. The CDR3 loop spans 13 amino acids. Per germline, CDR1 MNHEY and CDR2 SMNVEV (reference sequence). Trimming took 5 bases from V and 8 from J; bases not matched to a gene: 6. The CDR3: CASSTLGQGEAFF. The CDR3 nucleotides are TGTGCCAGCAGTACCCTTGGACAGGGGGAAGCTTTCTTT.

The rearrangement joins TRBV12-3 or TRBV12-4 to TRBJ2-7; 7 bases are shared with TRBD2. V gave up 7 bases and J gave up 3 bases; unmatched junction bases: 6. The CDR3 has 13 amino acids. DNA of the CDR3: TGTGCCAGCACCTTGGGGGGGAGCTACGAGCAGTACTTC. Its protein is CASTLGGSYEQYF.

The V and J genes are TRBV5-4 and TRBJ1-2; weak D call: TRBD1 (6 bases). V was cut by 4 bases and J by 1 base, with 14 bases left in between. Per the germline V gene, CDR1 is SGHNT and CDR2 is YYREEE (reference sequence). This CDR3 has 15 amino acids. The CDR3 is CASSAAGHFNYGYTF. The CDR3 coding sequence is TGTGCCAGCAGCGCGGCGGGACACTTTAACTATGGCTACACCTTC.

V is TRBV15 and J is TRBJ2-6; no definite D call. The CDR3 covers 13 residues. CDR1 is LNHNV and CDR2 is YYDKDF in the germline V gene (reference sequence). Trimming took 5 bases from V and 2 from J, leaving 4 bases between them. As DNA, the CDR3 is TGTGCCACCAGCGGGCCTGGGGCCAACGTCCTGACTTTC. This encodes CATSGPGANVLTF.

The genes are TRBV5-1 and TRBJ2-5; 9 bases match TRBD1. Losses at the gene ends were 1 base for V and 2 bases for J; bases not matched to a gene: 3. This CDR3 is 15 amino acids long. Germline loops: CDR1 SGHRS, CDR2 YFSETQ. The CDR3: CASSLFGQGQETQYF. DNA for the CDR3: TGCGCCAGCAGCTTGTTCGGACAGGGGCAAGAGACCCAGTACTTC.

This clone came up a few times. The V gene is TRBV29-1, the J gene TRBJ2-7; possible D gene TRBD2, 5 bases. Trimming cost V 3 bases and J 3 bases, with 12 bases left between them. The CDR3 covers 13 residues. Germline values: CDR1 SQVTM, CDR2 ANQGSEA. CDR3 sequence (DNA): TGCAGCGTTGATTTTCCTGGGAGCTACGAGCAGTACTTC. Protein: CSVDFPGSYEQYF.